The 24 T cell receptor beta chains given below trace back to one sample, sequenced in a study of T cells in Graves' hyperthyroidism and ophthalmopathy. TCR beta CDR3 sequences were amplified from RNA transcripts. The primer set for the first-round RT-PCR of the TCR CDR3 was HTBI. TCRdb itself ran the multiplex PCR reads through MiXCR, one entry per CDR3 protein. The table lists roughly 300,000 distinct CDR3 sequences, 20% to 25% of them singletons. The sequenced sample consisted of blood. Receptors originate from a man aged 35 to 55 with Graves' hyperthyroidism that later progressed to Graves' ophthalmopathy.

This clonotype was found a few times. In DNA form, the CDR3 reads TGCGCCAGCAATCAGGGCGGGAGGGCCTTTGGCATCGGGGAGCTGTTTTTT. This gives the protein CASNQGGRAFGIGELFF. This sequence joins TRBV10-2 and TRBJ2-2; 9 nucleotides match TRBD2. J was trimmed by 7 bases and V by 7 bases; bases with no gene match: 16. In germline, CDR1 is WSHSY, CDR2 SAAADI. The CDR3 is made up of 17 amino acids.

The chain has TRBV19 and TRBJ2-7, with 8 bases that match TRBD2. The germline V gene encodes CDR1 LNHDA and CDR2 SQIVND (reference sequence). V shed 4 bases and J 4 bases; nucleotides not matched to a gene: 6. The length of the CDR3 is 14 residues. CDR3 sequence reads: CASSKSGGSYEQYF. CDR3 nucleotide sequence: TGTGCCAGTAGTAAAAGCGGGGGCAGTTACGAGCAGTACTTC.

In its sample, this clonotype was seen many times. V gene TRBV20-1 combines with J gene TRBJ2-5; D is unresolved. V lost 4 bases and J 5 bases, leaving 11 bases between the germline ends. The CDR3 length is 12 residues. The germline gives CDR1 DFQATT, CDR2 SNEGSKA (reference sequence). CDR3 DNA: TGCAGTGCTAACGGACCGGTGGAGACCCAGTACTTC. It encodes CSANGPVETQYF.

In its sample, this clonotype was seen many times. V is TRBV19 and J is TRBJ2-7; 9 bases are shared with TRBD2. The CDR3 spans 14 residues. Germline CDR1 LNHDA, CDR2 SQIVND (reference sequence). The junction had 10 bases not matched to a gene; V was cut back by 9 bases and J by 4 bases. CDR3 loop: CASTQGSGSYEQYF. The CDR3 coding sequence is TGTGCCAGCACACAGGGTAGCGGGAGTTACGAGCAGTACTTC.

This clonotype was seen more than once but under ten times. The chain recombines TRBV6-1 with TRBJ2-7, with D maybe TRBD2 (6 bases). Germline V lookup: CDR1 MNHNS, CDR2 SASEGT. V was trimmed by 1 base and J by 2 bases, leaving 15 bases between them. This CDR3 region has 16 residues. The CDR3 protein is CASSEEGAGTPYEQYF. CDR3 bases: TGTGCCAGCAGTGAAGAAGGGGCGGGAACGCCCTACGAGCAGTACTTC.

This clonotype has a count of ten or more. The chain links TRBV5-6 to TRBJ1-2, with TRBD1 as a possible D gene (6 bases). Germline V gene lookup returns CDR1 SGHDT and CDR2 YYEEEE. The CDR3 has 13 residues. Trimming left V 0 bases short and J 3 bases short, with 6 bases between. The chain's CDR3 is CASSLDRDYGYTF. In DNA form, the CDR3 reads TGTGCCAGCAGCTTGGACAGGGACTATGGCTACACCTTC.

The rearrangement joins TRBV20-1 to TRBJ2-5, with a tentative D call TRBD1 (6 bases). The CDR3 contains 15 residues. Germline V gene lookup returns CDR1 DFQATT and CDR2 SNEGSKA (reference sequence). Deletions cut 3 bases from V and 4 bases from J, with 18 bases between. The CDR3 DNA is TGCAGTGCTAGCACCCGACAGGCCCAGTCAGAGACCCAGTACTTC. Protein: CSASTRQAQSETQYF.

This clonotype was seen many times. The V call is TRBV3-1, the J call TRBJ2-5, with D perhaps matching TRBD1 (6 bases). Germline V gene data show CDR1 as LGHDT and CDR2 as YNNKEL (reference sequence). This CDR3 has 15 residues. Trimming cost V 3 bases and J 5 bases, with 16 bases left between them. The CDR3 here is CASSQELGAFETQYF. Here the CDR3 DNA reads TGTGCCAGCAGCCAGGAGCTGGGGGCGTTCGAGACCCAGTACTTC.

J is TRBJ1-5 and V is TRBV28; D remains unclear. Deletions cut 3 bases from V and 0 bases from J, with 12 bases between. The CDR3 extends over 16 amino acids. Germline V gene data show CDR1 as MDHEN and CDR2 as SYDVKM. The CDR3 spells CASSLGKVGSNQPQHF. The CDR3 nucleotides are TGTGCCAGCAGTTTGGGGAAAGTGGGTAGCAATCAGCCCCAGCATTTT.

This clonotype was picked up many times. The CDR3 DNA sequence: TGTGCCAGCAGCCGCACGGACAGGGTGAACACTGAAGCTTTCTTT. Its protein product is CASSRTDRVNTEAFF. The chain uses TRBV3-1 and TRBJ1-1; 8 nucleotides match TRBD1. The CDR3 runs 15 residues. The germline CDR1 and CDR2 sequences are LGHDT and YNNKEL (reference sequence). Trimming removed 4 bases from V and 0 bases from J; junction bases left unmatched: 4.

This clonotype was detected ten times or more. The V and J genes are TRBV29-1 and TRBJ1-5, with a weak D call TRBD1 (6 bases). Germline CDR1 reads SQVTM; CDR2 reads ANQGSEA. The CDR3 extends over 13 amino acids. V dropped 4 bases and J dropped 2 bases, with 9 bases sitting between them. Written as DNA, the CDR3 is TGCAGCGTTGTTCCAGGGGGCAATCAGCCCCAGCATTTT. It specifies CSVVPGGNQPQHF. Using reference TRBV29-1 and TRBJ1-5 for the parts outside the CDR3, the full variable domain is SAVISQKPSRDICQRGTSLTIQCQVDSQVTMMFWYRQQPGQSLTLIATANQGSEATYESGFVIDKFPISRPNLTFSTLTVSNMSPEDSSIYLCSVVPGGNQPQHFGDGTRLSIL.

This clonotype was counted ten times or more. The chain combines TRBV5-1 with TRBJ2-5; D could derive from TRBD1 or TRBD2 (6 bases each). CDR3 length: 15 amino acids. V was shortened by 4 bases and J by 2 bases, with 15 bases between the two germline ends. Germline CDR1 and CDR2: SGHRS and YFSETQ. Here the CDR3 DNA reads TGCGCCAGCAGCACCGAGGGGGGCCTACAAGAGACCCAGTACTTC. It encodes CASSTEGGLQETQYF.

The genes are TRBV11-1 and TRBJ2-6; D perhaps matches TRBD2 (6 bases). The CDR3 loop spans 14 amino acids. CDR1 and CDR2 from the germline V gene are SGHAT and FQDESV (reference sequence). Trimming stripped 6 bases from V and 9 bases from J, with 15 bases between. The CDR3 DNA is TGTGCCAGCAGTGGATTCGGGGGTGGCAACGTCCTGACTTTC. Translating gives CASSGFGGGNVLTF. The entire variable domain, with the rest obtained from reference TRBV11-1 and TRBJ2-6, is as follows: EAEVAQSPRYKITEKSQAVAFWCDPISGHATLYWYRQILGQGPELLVQFQDESVVDDSQLPKDRFSAERLKGVDSTLKIQPAELGDSAMYLCASSGFGGGNVLTFGAGSRLTVL.

At least ten counts were recorded for this clonotype. This sequence joins TRBV4-1 and TRBJ1-3; perhaps TRBD1 as D (5 bases). Germline V gene sequence: CDR1 MGHRA, CDR2 YSYEKL. Trimming shortened V by 3 bases and J by 1 base, and 13 bases separated the two germline ends. The CDR3 totals 16 residues. CDR3 in DNA: TGCGCCAGCAGCCACGCCGATAGGGGATCTGGAAACACCATATATTTT. It is translated as CASSHADRGSGNTIYF.

This clonotype came up a few times. CDR3 protein: CASTPRTSGITDTQYF. In nucleotides, the CDR3 is TGTGCCAGTACCCCAAGGACTAGCGGGATCACAGATACGCAGTATTTT. The V call is TRBV19, the J call TRBJ2-3; TRBD2 matches 12 bases. This CDR3 is 16 amino acids long. The germline V gene has CDR1 LNHDA and CDR2 SQIVND (reference sequence). The trim removed 7 bases at V and 2 bases at J, leaving 7 bases unmatched.

V and J are TRBV12-3 or TRBV12-4 and TRBJ1-3; D remains unclear. The ends were cut back, 7 bases at V and 4 bases at J, with 14 bases in the middle. The length of the CDR3 is 14 residues. As DNA, the CDR3 is TGTGCCAGCACCGAGGCTATCCGAGGAAACACCATATATTTT. It codes for CASTEAIRGNTIYF.

This clonotype came up many times. The V call is TRBV19, the J call TRBJ2-7, with 10 bases that match TRBD1. The CDR3 totals 17 residues. The V gene end was trimmed by 5 bases and the J gene end by 0 bases; junction bases not matched to a gene: 10. Germline CDR1 and CDR2: LNHDA and SQIVND (reference sequence). The DNA of the CDR3 is TGTGCCAGTAGTTCTTGGGGACAGGGGATGAACTCCTACGAGCAGTACTTC. Its protein is CASSSWGQGMNSYEQYF.

This clonotype was detected ten times or more. The CDR3 coding sequence is TGTGCCAGCAGTTCACGGAAGGGCGAGACCCAGTACTTC. It translates to CASSSRKGETQYF. The rearrangement uses TRBV27 and TRBJ2-5; D gene unclear. Looked up from germline, CDR1 is MNHEY and CDR2 is SMNVEV (reference sequence). The CDR3 runs 13 residues. V was cut by 4 bases and J by 5 bases, with 11 bases left in between.

This clonotype was counted ten times or more. In DNA, the CDR3 is TGTGCCAGCAGTTACCCGGGGGCGAATCAGCCCCAGCATTTT. Translating it yields CASSYPGANQPQHF. The chain is built from TRBV6-2 or TRBV6-3 and TRBJ1-5; D is perhaps TRBD1 (6 bases). V lost 2 bases and J 4 bases, leaving 9 bases between the germline ends. This CDR3 is 14 amino acids long. In germline, CDR1 is MNHEY, CDR2 SVGEGT.

This clonotype was picked up many times. The chain couples TRBV6-5 to TRBJ2-1; D perhaps matches TRBD2 (6 bases). CDR3 size: 14 residues. Germline V gene lookup returns CDR1 MNHEY and CDR2 SVGAGI. Trimming pared 6 bases from V and 7 bases from J, leaving 16 bases between. This chain's CDR3 is CASRPRRDGNEQFF. CDR3 sequence (DNA): TGTGCCAGCAGACCCCGGAGGGATGGGAATGAGCAGTTCTTC.

The sample holds a few counts of this clonotype. The chain couples TRBV28 to TRBJ2-5; D assignment may be TRBD1 or TRBD2 (5 bases each). Trimming stripped 5 bases from V and 4 bases from J, with 11 bases between. Germline V gene lookup returns CDR1 MDHEN and CDR2 SYDVKM. The CDR3 contains 13 residues. This CDR3 reads CASSIGTGETQYF. The CDR3 DNA reads TGTGCCAGCAGTATCGGGACGGGAGAGACCCAGTACTTC.

Only a few counts were recorded for this clonotype. The CDR3 region is CASSLIRERGNTIYF. Written as DNA, the CDR3 is TGTGCCAGCAGTTTAATCAGGGAAAGGGGAAACACCATATATTTT. The genes are TRBV28 and TRBJ1-3; perhaps TRBD1 as D (5 bases). This CDR3 is 15 amino acids long. V was cut by 2 bases and J by 4 bases, with 12 bases left in between. Germline V gives CDR1 MDHEN, CDR2 SYDVKM.

The chain joins TRBV10-1 to TRBJ1-1, with no clear D. Looked up from germline, CDR1 is WNHNN and CDR2 is SYGVQD (reference sequence). This CDR3 has 13 residues. V lost 4 bases to trimming and J lost 8 bases, with 14 bases between them. The CDR3 bases are TGCGCCAGCAGTGTCGCCGGTTCGGGCGAAGCTTTCTTT. Its protein product is CASSVAGSGEAFF.

Ten or more counts support this clonotype. The V gene is TRBV9, the J gene TRBJ2-7; D tentatively fits TRBD1 or TRBD2 (5 bases each). V was trimmed by 0 bases and J by 3 bases, leaving 13 bases between them. The CDR3 extends over 15 amino acids. The germline gives CDR1 SGDLS, CDR2 YYNGEE. The CDR3 is CASSVGSGTYYEQYF. The CDR3 region has the DNA TGTGCCAGCAGCGTAGGCTCCGGGACCTACTACGAGCAGTACTTC.